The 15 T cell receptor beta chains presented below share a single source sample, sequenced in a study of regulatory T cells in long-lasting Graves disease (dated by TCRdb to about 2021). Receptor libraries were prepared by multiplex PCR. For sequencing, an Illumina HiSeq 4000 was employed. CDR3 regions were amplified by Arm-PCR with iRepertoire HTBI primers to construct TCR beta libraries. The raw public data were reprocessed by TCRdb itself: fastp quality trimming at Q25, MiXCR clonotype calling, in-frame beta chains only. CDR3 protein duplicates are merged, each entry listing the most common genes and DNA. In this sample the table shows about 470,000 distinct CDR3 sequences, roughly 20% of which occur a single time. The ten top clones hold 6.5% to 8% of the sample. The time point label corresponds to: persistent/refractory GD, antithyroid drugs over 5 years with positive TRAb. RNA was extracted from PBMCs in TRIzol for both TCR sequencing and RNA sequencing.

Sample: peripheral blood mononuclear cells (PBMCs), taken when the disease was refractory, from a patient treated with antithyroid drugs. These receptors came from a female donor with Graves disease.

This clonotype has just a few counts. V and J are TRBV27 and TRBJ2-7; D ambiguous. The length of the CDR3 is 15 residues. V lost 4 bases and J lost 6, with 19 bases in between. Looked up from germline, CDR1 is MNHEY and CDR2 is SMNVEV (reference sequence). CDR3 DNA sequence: TGTGCCAGCAGTTCCCCACCCCACCTCGCTGGCGAGCAGTACTTC. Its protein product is CASSSPPHLAGEQYF.

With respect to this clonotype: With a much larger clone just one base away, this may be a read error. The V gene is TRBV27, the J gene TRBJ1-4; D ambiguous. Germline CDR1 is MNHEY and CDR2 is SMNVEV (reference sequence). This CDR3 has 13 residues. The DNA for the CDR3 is TGTACCAGCGCACGGCTGAAGAATGAAAAACTGTTTTTT. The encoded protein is CTSARLKNEKLFF.

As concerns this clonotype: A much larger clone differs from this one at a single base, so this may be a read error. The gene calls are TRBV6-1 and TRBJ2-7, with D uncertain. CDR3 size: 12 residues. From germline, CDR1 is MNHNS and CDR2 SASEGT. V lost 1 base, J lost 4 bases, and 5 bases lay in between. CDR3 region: CASSEGTYEQYF. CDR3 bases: TGTGCCAGCAGTGAAGGAACATACGAGCAGTACTTC.

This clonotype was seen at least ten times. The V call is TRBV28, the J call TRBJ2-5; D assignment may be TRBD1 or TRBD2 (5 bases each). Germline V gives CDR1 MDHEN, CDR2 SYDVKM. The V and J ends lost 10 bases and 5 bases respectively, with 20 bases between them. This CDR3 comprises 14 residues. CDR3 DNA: TGTGCCACCCGGGGCACTAGGTCCGAGGAGACCCAGTACTTC. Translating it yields CATRGTRSEETQYF.

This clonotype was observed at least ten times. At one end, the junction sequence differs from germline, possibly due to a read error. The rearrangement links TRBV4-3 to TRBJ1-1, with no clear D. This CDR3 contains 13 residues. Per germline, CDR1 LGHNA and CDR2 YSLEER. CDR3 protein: CASSQDGNTEAFF. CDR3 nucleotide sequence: TGTGCCAGCAGCCAAGACGGAAACACTGAAGCTTTCTTT.

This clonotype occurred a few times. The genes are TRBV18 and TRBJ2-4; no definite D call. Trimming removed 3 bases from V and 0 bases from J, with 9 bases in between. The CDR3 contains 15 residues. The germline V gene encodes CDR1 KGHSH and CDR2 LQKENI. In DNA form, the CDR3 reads TGTGCCAGCTCACCCCGGGTCGAAGCCAAAAACATTCAGTACTTC. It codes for CASSPRVEAKNIQYF.

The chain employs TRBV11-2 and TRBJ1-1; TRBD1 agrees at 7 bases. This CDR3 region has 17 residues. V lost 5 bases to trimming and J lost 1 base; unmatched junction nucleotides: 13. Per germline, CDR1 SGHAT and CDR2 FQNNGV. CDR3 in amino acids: CASSPLPRQGRNTEAFF. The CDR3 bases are TGTGCCAGCAGCCCCCTCCCCCGACAGGGAAGGAACACTGAAGCTTTCTTT.

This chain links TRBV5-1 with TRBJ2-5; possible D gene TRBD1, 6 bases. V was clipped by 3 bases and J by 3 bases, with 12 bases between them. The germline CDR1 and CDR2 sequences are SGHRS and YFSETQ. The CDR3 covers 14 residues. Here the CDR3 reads CASSSTGTKETQYF. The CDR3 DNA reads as TGCGCCAGCAGCTCCACCGGGACAAAAGAGACCCAGTACTTC.

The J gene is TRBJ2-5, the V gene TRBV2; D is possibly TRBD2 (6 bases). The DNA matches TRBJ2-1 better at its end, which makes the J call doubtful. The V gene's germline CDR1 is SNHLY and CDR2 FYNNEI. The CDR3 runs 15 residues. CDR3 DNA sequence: TGTGCCAGCAGTGAAGTGCGGGGAGTACACAATGAGCAGTTCTTC. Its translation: CASSEVRGVHNEQFF.

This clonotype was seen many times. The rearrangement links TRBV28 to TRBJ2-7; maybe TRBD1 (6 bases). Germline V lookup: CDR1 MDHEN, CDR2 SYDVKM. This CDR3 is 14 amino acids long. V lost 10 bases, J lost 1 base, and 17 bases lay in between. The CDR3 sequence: CATPGQDSSYEQYF. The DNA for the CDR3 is TGTGCCACCCCTGGGCAGGACAGTTCCTACGAGCAGTACTTC. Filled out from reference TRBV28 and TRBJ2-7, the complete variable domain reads DVKVTQSSRYLVKRTGEKVFLECVQDMDHENMFWYRQDPGLGLRLIYFSYDVKMKEKGDIPEGYSVSREKKERFSLILESASTNQTSMYLCATPGQDSSYEQYFGPGTRLTVT.

The CDR3, as DNA: TGCAGCGTTGTATGGGTGAACACCGGGGAGCTGTTTTTT. It translates to CSVVWVNTGELFF. V gene TRBV29-1 combines with J gene TRBJ2-2, with D hard to call. The V gene's germline CDR1 is SQVTM and CDR2 ANQGSEA. Between the trimmed V and J ends, which lost 4 bases and 1 base, there was a span of 7 bases. CDR3 size: 13 residues.

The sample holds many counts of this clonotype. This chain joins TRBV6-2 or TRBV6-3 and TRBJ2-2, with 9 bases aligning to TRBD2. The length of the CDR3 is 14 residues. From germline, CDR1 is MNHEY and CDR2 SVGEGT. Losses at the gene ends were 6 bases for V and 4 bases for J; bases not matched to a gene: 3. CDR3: CASRAGGSTGELFF. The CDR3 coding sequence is TGTGCCAGCAGAGCGGGAGGTAGCACCGGGGAGCTGTTTTTT.

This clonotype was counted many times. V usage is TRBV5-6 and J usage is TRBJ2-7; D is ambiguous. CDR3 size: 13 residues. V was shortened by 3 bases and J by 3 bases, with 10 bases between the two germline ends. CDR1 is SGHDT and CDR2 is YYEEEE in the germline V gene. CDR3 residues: CASSSSSSYEQYF. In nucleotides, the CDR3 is TGTGCCAGCAGCTCTTCTTCCAGCTACGAGCAGTACTTC.

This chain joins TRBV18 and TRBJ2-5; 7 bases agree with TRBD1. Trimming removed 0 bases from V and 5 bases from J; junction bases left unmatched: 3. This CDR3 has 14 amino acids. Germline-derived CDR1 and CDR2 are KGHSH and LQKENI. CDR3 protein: CASSPPGQLETQYF. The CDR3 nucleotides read TGTGCCAGCTCACCACCGGGACAGCTCGAGACCCAGTACTTC.

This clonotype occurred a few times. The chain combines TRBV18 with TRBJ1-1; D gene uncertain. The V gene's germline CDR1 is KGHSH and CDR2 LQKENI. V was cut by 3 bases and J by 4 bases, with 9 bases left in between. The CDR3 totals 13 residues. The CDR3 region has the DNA TGTGCCAGCTCACCGCTCGCGTCCACTGAAGCTTTCTTT. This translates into CASSPLASTEAFF.